The 23 T cell receptor beta chains presented below share a single source sample, sequenced in a study of T cell responses to AZD1222 COVID-19 vaccine. Method: immunoSEQ multiplex PCR; TCRdb's copy keeps in-frame clones and lacks some. Found here are 100,000 or so clones, about 92% of them singletons; the top ten hold 1.2%. The sequencing used peripheral blood, collected on day 0 of AZD1222 vaccination. Source of these receptors: an adult in good health.

The chain is built from TRBV7-6 and TRBJ2-1; 9 nucleotides align to TRBD2. CDR3 size: 15 residues. In germline, CDR1 is SGHVS, CDR2 FNYEAQ. V lost 2 bases to trimming and J lost 4 bases; unmatched junction nucleotides: 3. This CDR3 reads CASSLLREGYNEQFF. CDR3 nucleotides: TGTGCCAGCAGCTTATTGCGGGAGGGTTACAATGAGCAGTTCTTC.

The chain links TRBV30 to TRBJ2-5; TRBD1 matches at 8 bases. Germline V CDR1 and CDR2: GTSNPN, SVGIG (reference sequence). This CDR3 contains 13 residues. The junction had 6 bases not matched to a gene; V was cut back by 5 bases and J by 4 bases. The CDR3 nucleotides are TGTGCCTGGGGACAGGGTCCGGGAGAGACCCAGTACTTC. Amino acids: CAWGQGPGETQYF. Full variable domain (outside the CDR3, taken from reference TRBV30 and TRBJ2-5): SQTIHQWPATLVQPVGSPLSLECTVEGTSNPNLYWYRQAAGRGLQLLFYSVGIGQISSEVPQNLSASRPQDRQFILSSKKLLLSDSGFYLCAWGQGPGETQYFGPGTRLLVL.

The rearrangement joins TRBV10-3 to TRBJ1-2, with a tentative D call TRBD1 (6 bases). Trimming took 3 bases from V and 7 from J, leaving 12 bases between them. There are 13 residues in the CDR3. Germline loops: CDR1 ENHRY, CDR2 SYGVKD. The CDR3 reads CAISDSQGPGYTF. For the CDR3, the DNA is TGTGCCATCAGTGATTCACAGGGACCTGGCTACACCTTC.

V is TRBV4-1 and J is TRBJ2-7; D is unclear. Germline values: CDR1 MGHRA, CDR2 YSYEKL. The V end lost 2 bases, the J end lost 2 bases, and 16 bases lay between the germline ends. The CDR3 length is 16 residues. The CDR3 spells CASSQMDLFITYEQYF. The CDR3 region has the DNA TGCGCCAGCAGCCAAATGGACCTATTTATAACCTACGAGCAGTACTTC.

V and J are TRBV7-9 and TRBJ1-1, with 8 bases lining up with TRBD1. The V gene's germline CDR1 is SEHNR and CDR2 FQNEAQ (reference sequence). V dropped 1 base and J dropped 0; count of bases not matched to a gene: 4. This CDR3 has 16 amino acids. The CDR3 sequence: CASSLGQGRMNTEAFF. As DNA, the CDR3 is TGTGCCAGCAGCTTAGGACAGGGGCGGATGAACACTGAAGCTTTCTTT.

The rearrangement links TRBV3-1 (or the pseudogene TRBV3-2) to TRBJ1-3; D unclear. The CDR3 length is 14 residues. V lost 3 bases and J lost 3, with 9 bases in between. Germline V gives CDR1 LGHDT, CDR2 YNNKEL (reference sequence). For the CDR3, the DNA is TGTGCCAGCAGCCATGCAAGGGTTGGAAACACCATATATTTT. This encodes CASSHARVGNTIYF.

The chain is built from TRBV7-7 and TRBJ2-5; no clear D. Germline V gene data show CDR1 as SSHAT and CDR2 as FNYEAQ (reference sequence). V lost 5 bases and J lost 3, with 10 bases in between. This CDR3 region has 13 residues. The CDR3 reads CASSTGPEETQYF. CDR3 bases: TGTGCCAGCAGCACGGGCCCCGAAGAGACCCAGTACTTC.

The genes are TRBV2 and TRBJ1-1; a weak D match, TRBD1 (5 bases). The CDR3 totals 13 residues. Trimming shortened V by 6 bases and J by 4 bases, and 12 bases separated the two germline ends. Germline lookup yields CDR1 SNHLY and CDR2 FYNNEI. CDR3 bases: TGTGCCAGCAGCTCCGGGGCCTTCACTGAAGCTTTCTTT. This sequence encodes CASSSGAFTEAFF.

The chain carries TRBV10-3 and TRBJ1-2; 10 nucleotides agree with TRBD1. This CDR3 comprises 13 residues. Germline CDR1 and CDR2: ENHRY and SYGVKD. Trimming removed 4 bases from V and 4 bases from J; junction bases left unmatched: 0. The CDR3 loop reads CAISGDRGYGYTF. The CDR3 DNA reads TGTGCCATCAGTGGGGACAGGGGCTATGGCTACACCTTC.

The DNA of the CDR3 is TGTGCCTGGACCGGTGACAGGGCCCTAGCGGACTATGGCTACACCTTC. It specifies CAWTGDRALADYGYTF. The chain carries TRBV30 and TRBJ1-2; TRBD1 aligns across 7 bases. The CDR3 is 16 amino acids. With V trimmed by 4 bases and J by 3 bases, 14 bases remained unmatched. The germline V gene encodes CDR1 GTSNPN and CDR2 SVGIG (reference sequence).

The J gene is TRBJ1-1, the V gene TRBV18, with a tentative D call TRBD1 (5 bases). This CDR3 comprises 17 residues. Germline V gene sequence: CDR1 KGHSH, CDR2 LQKENI. The V gene lost 5 bases and the J gene lost 0 bases, with 19 bases spanning the gap. CDR3 amino acids: CASSERQISSMNTEAFF. As DNA, the CDR3 is TGTGCCAGCTCAGAGAGACAGATTTCCTCTATGAACACTGAAGCTTTCTTT.

This rearrangement joins TRBV28 to TRBJ2-1; 7 bases match TRBD1. Germline values: CDR1 MDHEN, CDR2 SYDVKM. V gave up 5 bases and J gave up 5 bases; unmatched junction bases: 9. This CDR3 has 15 residues. The CDR3 sequence: CASSETGEWNNEQFF. As DNA, the CDR3 is TGTGCCAGCAGTGAAACAGGGGAGTGGAACAATGAGCAGTTCTTC.

This clone was found once. At one boundary the junction diverges from the germline segment, which might be a read error. The chain uses TRBV20-1 and TRBJ2-3; D is ambiguous. Germline assignment: CDR1 DFQATT and CDR2 SNEGSKA (reference sequence). The CDR3 is made up of 11 amino acids. CDR3 protein: CSGESGDRQYF. CDR3 nucleotides: TGCAGTGGTGAGAGTGGGGATAGGCAGTATTTT.

The rearrangement joins TRBV6-5 to TRBJ1-1; D ambiguous. Per germline, CDR1 MNHEY and CDR2 SVGAGI. Deletions cut 4 bases from V and 4 bases from J, with 10 bases between. The CDR3 consists of 13 residues. In DNA form, the CDR3 reads TGTGCCAGCAGTTTAGGAGACGGCACTGAAGCTTTCTTT. Amino acid sequence: CASSLGDGTEAFF.

This chain connects TRBV4-3 to TRBJ2-1, with 7 bases that match TRBD2. CDR3 length: 15 residues. The V gene's germline CDR1 is LGHNA and CDR2 YSLEER. V lost 0 bases to trimming and J lost 6 bases; unmatched junction nucleotides: 5. The CDR3 DNA sequence: TGCGCCAGCAGCCAAGATTTGGGGGGGGTCAATGAGCAGTTCTTC. Translating it yields CASSQDLGGVNEQFF.

The rearrangement uses TRBV9 and TRBJ1-5, with D possibly matching TRBD1 (6 bases). Germline loops: CDR1 SGDLS, CDR2 YYNGEE. The CDR3 length is 15 residues. Trimming pared 0 bases from V and 6 bases from J, leaving 13 bases between. The CDR3 region is CASSVDTGIGQPQHF. CDR3 sequence (DNA): TGTGCCAGCAGCGTAGATACAGGGATCGGTCAGCCCCAGCATTTT.

This clone was detected once. The chain is built from TRBV5-5 and TRBJ1-5; D possibly corresponds to TRBD1 (5 bases). The CDR3 runs 14 residues. CDR1 and CDR2 (germline): SGHKS, YYEKEE (reference sequence). Trimming removed 4 bases at V and 2 bases at J, with 10 bases between. The CDR3 protein is CASSPGVGNQPQHF. As DNA, the CDR3 is TGTGCCAGCAGCCCGGGGGTTGGCAATCAGCCCCAGCATTTT.

The J gene is TRBJ1-2, the V gene TRBV7-8, with D hard to call. The CDR3 loop spans 15 amino acids. The V gene lost 0 bases and the J gene lost 4 bases, with 12 bases spanning the gap. CDR1 SGHVS and CDR2 FQNEAQ come from the germline V gene. The CDR3 nucleotides read TGTGCCAGCAGCTTAGCGCTAAGCAGCCCCTATGGCTACACCTTC. The encoded protein is CASSLALSSPYGYTF. Together with reference TRBV7-8 and TRBJ1-2, the CDR3 gives the full variable domain: GAGVSQSPRYKVAKRGQDVALRCDPISGHVSLFWYQQALGQGPEFLTYFQNEAQLDKSGLPSDRFFAERPEGSVSTLKIQRTQQEDSAVYLCASSLALSSPYGYTFGSGTRLTVV.

The chain couples TRBV28 to TRBJ1-2, with D perhaps TRBD1 (6 bases). Trimming shortened V by 4 bases and J by 3 bases, and 9 bases separated the two germline ends. CDR3 length: 13 residues. The germline CDR1 and CDR2 sequences are MDHEN and SYDVKM. The CDR3 bases are TGTGCCAGCAGTTACCAGGGGTACTATGGCTACACCTTC. Its protein is CASSYQGYYGYTF.

The chain couples TRBV6-6 to TRBJ1-1; TRBD1 is a possible D gene (6 bases). Germline CDR1 MNHNY, CDR2 SVGAGI (reference sequence). V lost 0 bases to trimming and J lost 3 bases, with 14 bases between them. This CDR3 comprises 16 residues. CDR3 sequence (DNA): TGTGCCAGCAGTTACTCGGGACATCCAGAGGACACTGAAGCTTTCTTT. Residues: CASSYSGHPEDTEAFF.

V is TRBV3-1 (or the pseudogene TRBV3-2) and J is TRBJ2-7, with 12 bases identical to TRBD2. The V and J ends lost 4 bases and 7 bases, in that order; junction bases with no gene match: 8. The V gene's germline CDR1 is LGHDT and CDR2 YNNKEL (reference sequence). This CDR3 spans 15 amino acids. The CDR3 sequence is CASSPRLAGAGEQYF. CDR3 in DNA: TGTGCCAGCAGCCCGAGACTAGCGGGAGCAGGGGAGCAGTACTTC.

The J gene is TRBJ2-7, the V gene TRBV24-1; a possible D gene is TRBD1 (6 bases). The V end was cut by 5 bases, the J end by 0 bases, with 16 bases between. CDR3 length equals 16 residues. Germline assignment: CDR1 KGHDR and CDR2 SFDVKD. The DNA for the CDR3 is TGTGCCACCAGTGCCTTTCCAGGACAGCCCTCCTACGAGCAGTACTTC. Its translation: CATSAFPGQPSYEQYF.

V gene TRBV3-1 (or the pseudogene TRBV3-2) combines with J gene TRBJ1-2, with a tentative D call TRBD1 (6 bases). CDR3 length equals 17 residues. CDR1 LGHDT and CDR2 YNNKEL come from the germline V gene (reference sequence). The V and J ends lost 2 bases and 4 bases respectively, with 20 bases between them. Here the CDR3 reads CASSQTLTGGLGYGYTF. CDR3 in DNA: TGTGCCAGCAGCCAAACCCTTACCGGGGGGCTGGGCTATGGCTACACCTTC.